Presented here are 25 T cell receptor beta chains from one specimen sequenced in a study of Graves' ophthalmopathy and Graves' hyperthyroidism. From RNA, the CDR3 regions of TCR beta chains were amplified and sequenced. An initial RT-PCR round employing HTBI primers preceded a second-round multiplex PCR. TCRdb called the multiplex PCR reads again in MiXCR, with one record for every CDR3 protein. The sample holds a few hundred thousand distinct CDR3 sequences; 20% to 25% are singletons and the top ten take roughly 40%. The sequenced sample was peripheral blood. These receptors were obtained from a woman in her forties or fifties with Graves' ophthalmopathy.

This clonotype was recorded many times. J is TRBJ2-7 and V is TRBV5-1, with D maybe TRBD2 (5 bases). The germline V gene has CDR1 SGHRS and CDR2 YFSETQ. CDR3 size: 13 residues. Trimming took 4 bases from V and 4 from J, leaving 12 bases between them. The CDR3 DNA follows: TGCGCCAGCAGCGCTTCGAGGGATTACGAGCAGTACTTC. It is translated as CASSASRDYEQYF.

In this sample, this clonotype turned up many times. J is TRBJ1-1 and V is TRBV28, with D perhaps TRBD1 (6 bases). Germline-derived CDR1 and CDR2 are MDHEN and SYDVKM. Between the trimmed V and J ends, which lost 9 bases and 6 bases, there was a span of 23 bases. This CDR3 spans 15 amino acids. Here the CDR3 DNA reads TGTGCCAGTCGACGGGGGCGAGGGTTTGACTCTGAAGCTTTCTTT. Its protein product is CASRRGRGFDSEAFF.

This clonotype was detected ten times or more. The chain links TRBV28 to TRBJ2-7; no definite D call. This CDR3 is 14 amino acids long. Germline CDR1 is MDHEN and CDR2 is SYDVKM. The V gene lost 3 bases and the J gene lost 0 bases, with 9 bases spanning the gap. This CDR3 reads CASSFLTLSYEQYF. In DNA form, the CDR3 reads TGTGCCAGCAGTTTCCTTACACTCTCCTACGAGCAGTACTTC. Full variable domain (outside the CDR3, taken from reference TRBV28 and TRBJ2-7): DVKVTQSSRYLVKRTGEKVFLECVQDMDHENMFWYRQDPGLGLRLIYFSYDVKMKEKGDIPEGYSVSREKKERFSLILESASTNQTSMYLCASSFLTLSYEQYFGPGTRLTVT.

This clonotype was picked up many times. The chain has TRBV7-8 and TRBJ2-7, with TRBD2 matching over 9 bases. CDR3 length: 18 residues. The trim removed 1 base at V and 3 bases at J, leaving 13 bases unmatched. The germline gives CDR1 SGHVS, CDR2 FQNEAQ. The CDR3 is CASSLGLLNSGSFYEQYF. CDR3 nucleotide sequence: TGTGCCAGCAGCTTAGGTTTGTTGAATAGCGGGAGCTTCTACGAGCAGTACTTC.

This clonotype has a handful of counts. The chain joins TRBV27 to TRBJ1-5; D remains unclear. The CDR3 covers 13 residues. The germline V gene encodes CDR1 MNHEY and CDR2 SMNVEV (reference sequence). Trimming pared 4 bases from V and 6 bases from J, leaving 10 bases between. This CDR3 is CASSYSRVQPQHF. CDR3 coding DNA: TGTGCCAGCAGTTACTCGAGGGTTCAGCCCCAGCATTTT.

This clonotype has only a few counts. The chain recombines TRBV5-1 with TRBJ1-1, with D unresolved. Trimming removed 7 bases from V and 2 bases from J, with 15 bases in between. Per germline, CDR1 SGHRS and CDR2 YFSETQ. The CDR3 has 14 amino acids. The CDR3 reads CASAPGPGNTEAFF. Here the CDR3 DNA reads TGCGCCAGCGCTCCGGGCCCGGGAAACACTGAAGCTTTCTTT. Full variable domain (remainder filled in from reference TRBV5-1 and TRBJ1-1): KAGVTQTPRYLIKTRGQQVTLSCSPISGHRSVSWYQQTPGQGLQFLFEYFSETQRNKGNFPGRFSGRQFSNSRSEMNVSTLELGDSALYLCASAPGPGNTEAFFGQGTRLTVV.

The chain has TRBV4-2 and TRBJ1-6, with a possible D match to TRBD1 (5 bases). V was trimmed by 0 bases and J by 10 bases, leaving 10 bases between them. CDR1 and CDR2 from the germline V gene are LGHNA and YNFKEQ. This CDR3 region has 14 residues. The CDR3 region has the DNA TGTGCCAGCAGCCAAGACAGGGCTGGATCACCCCTCCACTTT. Translating it yields CASSQDRAGSPLHF.

This clonotype was observed a few times. The chain recombines TRBV3-1 with TRBJ2-7; 13 nucleotides line up with TRBD2. This CDR3 is 15 amino acids long. With V trimmed by 5 bases and J by 7 bases, 8 bases remained unmatched. From germline, CDR1 is LGHDT and CDR2 YNNKEL (reference sequence). CDR3 coding DNA: TGTGCCAGCAGCGATTTAGGACTAGCGGGGGAGGAGCAGTACTTC. Translating gives CASSDLGLAGEEQYF.

A few counts support this clonotype. This chain joins TRBV4-1 and TRBJ2-7, with D perhaps TRBD1 or TRBD2 (6 bases each). The CDR3 spans 14 residues. Germline CDR1 MGHRA, CDR2 YSYEKL. Between the trimmed V and J ends, which lost 3 bases and 4 bases, there was a span of 13 bases. CDR3 sequence: CASSQRGARYEQYF. CDR3 DNA: TGCGCCAGCAGCCAGAGGGGGGCCCGGTACGAGCAGTACTTC.

This clonotype was counted at least ten times. V gene TRBV20-1 combines with J gene TRBJ1-1; D not resolved. V was shortened by 4 bases and J by 0 bases, with 9 bases between the two germline ends. CDR1 is DFQATT and CDR2 is SNEGSKA in the germline V gene (reference sequence). This CDR3 has 13 amino acids. Here the CDR3 reads CSAKAVVNTEAFF. Here the CDR3 DNA reads TGCAGTGCTAAGGCAGTGGTGAACACTGAAGCTTTCTTT.

The rearrangement uses TRBV12-3 or TRBV12-4 and TRBJ2-7; D possibly corresponds to TRBD2 (6 bases). The length of the CDR3 is 11 residues. The CDR3 region has the DNA TGTGAAGGCGGGGTAATAGACGAGCAGTACTTC. It specifies CEGGVIDEQYF.

The chain carries TRBV27 and TRBJ1-6; the D is unclear. This CDR3 has 15 amino acids. The germline gives CDR1 MNHEY, CDR2 SMNVEV (reference sequence). The germline V and J ends were trimmed by 9 bases and 0 bases, with 12 bases remaining between them. CDR3 sequence reads: CASSDRASYNSPLHF. CDR3 bases: TGTGCCAGTTCCGACCGGGCCTCCTATAATTCACCCCTCCACTTT.

The rearrangement links TRBV12-3 or TRBV12-4 to TRBJ2-7; weak D call: TRBD2 (6 bases). The CDR3 has 14 amino acids. Between the trimmed V and J ends, which lost 5 bases and 5 bases, there was a span of 16 bases. The CDR3 bases are TGTGCCAGCAGTGACGGTCTGCGGGACGACGAGCAGTACTTC. Its translation: CASSDGLRDDEQYF.

This clonotype has at least ten counts. The chain is built from TRBV6-2 or TRBV6-3 and TRBJ1-2; tentatively, D is TRBD1 (6 bases). This CDR3 region has 14 residues. The ends were cut back, 6 bases at V and 5 bases at J, with 16 bases in the middle. Germline-derived CDR1 and CDR2 are MNHEY and SVGEGT. For the CDR3, the DNA is TGTGCCAGCAGCCCCACAGGGTCGGCTTATGGCTACACCTTC. Translated: CASSPTGSAYGYTF.

This clonotype was observed many times. This chain uses TRBV29-1 with TRBJ1-3; possible D gene TRBD1, 5 bases. The CDR3 has 14 amino acids. Trimming removed 4 bases at V and 0 bases at J, with 10 bases between. Germline CDR1 reads SQVTM; CDR2 reads ANQGSEA. The CDR3 bases are TGCAGCGTTGGGGGGGAGGGCTCTGGAAACACCATATATTTT. Residues: CSVGGEGSGNTIYF.

This clonotype was detected only once. CDR3 sequence reads: CASSPPEIIGNTIYF. In DNA, the CDR3 is TGTGCCAGCAGCCCCCCGGAGATCATTGGAAACACCATATATTTT. This chain uses TRBV28 with TRBJ1-3, with D unclear. V lost 6 bases and J 3 bases, leaving 15 bases between the germline ends. Germline CDR1 reads MDHEN; CDR2 reads SYDVKM. The CDR3 consists of 15 residues.

Many counts were recorded for this clonotype. DNA of the CDR3: TGCGCCAGCAGCCTCACAGGGGGCACCGGGGAGCTGTTTTTT. Residues: CASSLTGGTGELFF. This chain uses TRBV5-1 with TRBJ2-2; 8 positions agree with TRBD1. With 4 bases clipped from V and 4 bases from J, the junction kept 3 bases outside the gene matches. This CDR3 is 14 amino acids long. Per germline, CDR1 SGHRS and CDR2 YFSETQ. Supplemented by reference TRBV5-1 and TRBJ2-2, the full variable domain reads KAGVTQTPRYLIKTRGQQVTLSCSPISGHRSVSWYQQTPGQGLQFLFEYFSETQRNKGNFPGRFSGRQFSNSRSEMNVSTLELGDSALYLCASSLTGGTGELFFGEGSRLTVL.

There are many counts of this clonotype. The rearrangement joins TRBV7-9 to TRBJ1-6, with D uncertain. Germline assignment: CDR1 SEHNR and CDR2 FQNEAQ (reference sequence). The CDR3 consists of 12 residues. Trimming removed 4 bases from V and 11 bases from J, with 9 bases in between. CDR3 nucleotides: TGTGCCAGCAGCTGGGAAGGGACACCCCTCCACTTT. This sequence encodes CASSWEGTPLHF.

The chain uses TRBV3-1 and TRBJ2-6; D ambiguous. Germline V CDR1 and CDR2: LGHDT, YNNKEL (reference sequence). CDR3 length: 16 amino acids. Trimming removed 1 base from V and 0 bases from J, with 7 bases in between. The CDR3 loop is CASSQAQLSGANVLTF. The CDR3 nucleotides read TGTGCCAGCAGCCAAGCACAGCTCTCTGGGGCCAACGTCCTGACTTTC.

This clonotype has at least ten counts. This chain uses TRBV28 with TRBJ2-2; D may be TRBD2 (5 bases). Between the trimmed V and J ends, which lost 3 bases and 0 bases, there was a span of 5 bases. The CDR3 is made up of 14 amino acids. Per the germline V gene, CDR1 is MDHEN and CDR2 is SYDVKM. DNA for the CDR3: TGTGCCAGCAGTTTGCGGGCGAACACCGGGGAGCTGTTTTTT. Translation: CASSLRANTGELFF.

This clonotype was seen many times. This chain links TRBV6-1 with TRBJ2-7; unclear D gene. The germline V gene has CDR1 MNHNS and CDR2 SASEGT. Trimming removed 8 bases from V and 0 bases from J, with 8 bases in between. The CDR3 is 12 amino acids. As DNA, the CDR3 is TGTGCCAGCGGACGGCGCTCCTACGAGCAGTACTTC. Translated: CASGRRSYEQYF.

This clonotype was seen ten or more times. The chain recombines TRBV6-2 or TRBV6-3 with TRBJ2-7, with D perhaps given as TRBD1 or TRBD2 (5 bases each). V lost 2 bases and J lost 2, with 7 bases in between. Germline CDR1 is MNHEY and CDR2 is SVGEGT. The CDR3 totals 13 residues. CDR3 bases: TGTGCCAGCAGTTACGGGGACGCCTACGAGCAGTACTTC. This gives the protein CASSYGDAYEQYF.

In this sample, this clonotype turned up many times. This chain uses TRBV20-1 with TRBJ2-5, with D perhaps matching TRBD1 or TRBD2 (5 bases each). Germline values: CDR1 DFQATT, CDR2 SNEGSKA (reference sequence). The CDR3 covers 13 residues. Trimming cost V 5 bases and J 8 bases, with 18 bases left between them. CDR3 amino acids: CSAGTGPESTQYF. DNA for the CDR3: TGCAGTGCTGGGACGGGACCCGAGTCCACCCAGTACTTC.

The chain is built from TRBV11-2 and TRBJ2-7; 9 positions match TRBD1. CDR1 and CDR2 (germline): SGHAT, FQNNGV. V lost 0 bases and J lost 4; bases outside the gene matches: 4. CDR3 length: 15 amino acids. CDR3 protein: CASSLETGGFYEQYF. CDR3 nucleotide sequence: TGTGCCAGCAGCTTAGAGACAGGGGGATTTTACGAGCAGTACTTC.

This clonotype was counted only a few times. The CDR3 spells CASSQGKETQYF. CDR3 bases: TGTGCCAGCTCACAGGGGAAAGAGACCCAGTACTTC. The chain employs TRBV6-1 and TRBJ2-5; TRBD1 matches at 7 bases. This CDR3 comprises 12 residues. V shed 8 bases, J shed 3 bases, and the junction held 3 bases outside the gene matches. Germline CDR1 MNHNS, CDR2 SASEGT.